The source of this TCR beta chain is a study of cytomegalovirus exposure and HLA in healthy donors. General study findings and limits: Most subjects' HLA-A and HLA-B alleles were reportedly predicted from TCR beta sequences. Some highly shared sequence variants likely arose as a pipeline artifact. Presence/absence analyses rested on an assumption that sequencing depth was roughly uniform across donors. Segments of the TCR beta V type were, in most cases, productive about 87% or about 30% of the time in an earlier analysis.

Note on this clone: Its antigen is unknown.

This CDR3 has 14 residues. Germline assignment: CDR1 MNHEY and CDR2 SMNVEV (reference sequence). With V trimmed by 3 bases and J by 4 bases, 5 bases remained unmatched. PCR amplification relied on 60 Vbeta primers (plus 13 Jbeta primers). The protocol was immunoSEQ multiplex PCR, while the TCRdb copy is restricted to in-frame clones and leaves out a portion. Of about 52,000 clones in the sample, more than 65% were seen once. The sequencing input was PBMCs. The clonotype comes from a woman between 50 and 59 years old in good health and CMV-seronegative. The chain uses TRBV27 and TRBJ1-2; the match to TRBD1 covers 7 bases. The DNA for the CDR3 is TGTGCCAGCAGTTTTAACGACAGGGCCTATGGCTACACCTTC. It translates to CASSFNDRAYGYTF.